The T cell receptor beta chain under discussion was sequenced for a study of blood T cell repertoires in COVID-19 (dated by TCRdb to about 2020). In the study overall: The collaborator samples originated in the United States, Italy and Spain and spanned the acute and convalescent phases of COVID-19. The prospective study material was composed of cDNA or gDNA derived from T cells, B-cell-depleted T cells, or PBMCs. The samples were drawn from two sources: the first 160 participants of the ongoing ImmuneRACE study, and 1,000 to 1,500 subjects contributed by 6 global collaborators. A freely available public database, intended as a resource for researchers studying the immune response to SARS-CoV-2, is where the repertoires were released. Subjects who had been exposed to COVID-19, were actively infected with it, or had recovered from it provided the deeply sampled blood TCRbeta repertoires that made up the dataset. HLA class I and class II types, where available, came from metadata supplied by the sample provider rather than from assay-based typing. A de-identified subject ID, COVID-19 status, age in years and sex were almost always included in the sample metadata. The full study reports these points: The quantity of clinical and demographic metadata differed by source and by participant and was supplied without curation.

TCRbeta CDR3 regions were amplified from genomic DNA by means of the immunoSEQ Assay, a bias-controlled multiplex PCR. In the source study's methods: Nucleated cell counts per sample were estimated from amplification of reference gene primers within the assay. Sequence reads were collapsed and filtered to measure the absolute abundance of every unique TCRbeta CDR3 rearrangement. Productive Simpson clonality was computed per sample as the square root of Simpson's diversity index over productive rearrangements. As stored in TCRdb, this immuneACCESS dataset retains in-frame rearrangements with V and J assigned. A fraction of the clones does not appear; measured against another copy, unresolved V genes explain less than half of the discrepancy, and the remainder lacks a known reason. The V and J calls and clone size were taken over from that table, and D and trimming were inferred from the DNA. The sample includes around 150,000 clones, with roughly 80% observed a single time. The top ten hold more than 6% of the sample.

One collaborating source in Seattle enrolled patients while the patients were actively infected and followed the patients over time throughout the course of disease. The collaborating institutions used their own protocols to collect whole blood in K2EDTA tubes. For TCRbeta analysis, collaborators shipped samples as frozen whole blood, isolated PBMCs, or DNA extracted from either of those sample types. This clone occurred once. Its antigen is currently not known. No much larger clone is present one base from it, and per-base qualities are unavailable. Trimming takes 5 bases off V and 2 bases off J; junction bases not matched to a gene: 7. From the cysteine up to the phenylalanine, the CDR3 has a length of 15 residues. Just CDR3 DNA is preserved here, 45 bases in frame from base 1. For CDR1 and CDR2, the germline V gene lists MNHEY and SVGAGI.

The origin of this receptor is a woman in her forties with COVID-19, enrolled during active disease. Sample: peripheral blood. Rearrangement joined TRBV6-5 to TRBJ1-1; TRBD1 fits 8 bases in the junction. The CDR3 protein sequence reads: CASSRQGWGNTEAFF. The sequenced DNA is TGTGCCAGCAGTAGACAGGGGTGGGGAAACACTGAAGCTTTCTTT.